This paragraph reports one T cell receptor beta chain. No antigen is known for it. The CDR3 totals 16 residues. The ends were cut back, 2 bases at V and 7 bases at J, with 20 bases in the middle. Per the germline V gene, CDR1 is SGHTA and CDR2 is FQGNSA. This record belongs to a study of T cell repertoires in cytomegalovirus infection. TCRdb re-analysed the reads in MiXCR, keeping a single row per CDR3 protein. The data show hundreds of thousands of distinct CDR3 sequences, roughly 36% seen once. This chain connects TRBV7-2 to TRBJ1-2, with a possible D match to TRBD1 (5 bases). The clonotype was recovered from a human donor in good health (CMV status not recorded). Some clones in this sample may be carry-over from other donors' samples. The sequenced sample was cultured PBMCs, obtained from culture after CMV antigen stimulation. The CDR3 loop reads CASSLPTSAGGIGYTF. In nucleotides, the CDR3 is TGTGCCAGCAGCTTACCGACCTCCGCGGGGGGTATTGGCTACACCTTC.